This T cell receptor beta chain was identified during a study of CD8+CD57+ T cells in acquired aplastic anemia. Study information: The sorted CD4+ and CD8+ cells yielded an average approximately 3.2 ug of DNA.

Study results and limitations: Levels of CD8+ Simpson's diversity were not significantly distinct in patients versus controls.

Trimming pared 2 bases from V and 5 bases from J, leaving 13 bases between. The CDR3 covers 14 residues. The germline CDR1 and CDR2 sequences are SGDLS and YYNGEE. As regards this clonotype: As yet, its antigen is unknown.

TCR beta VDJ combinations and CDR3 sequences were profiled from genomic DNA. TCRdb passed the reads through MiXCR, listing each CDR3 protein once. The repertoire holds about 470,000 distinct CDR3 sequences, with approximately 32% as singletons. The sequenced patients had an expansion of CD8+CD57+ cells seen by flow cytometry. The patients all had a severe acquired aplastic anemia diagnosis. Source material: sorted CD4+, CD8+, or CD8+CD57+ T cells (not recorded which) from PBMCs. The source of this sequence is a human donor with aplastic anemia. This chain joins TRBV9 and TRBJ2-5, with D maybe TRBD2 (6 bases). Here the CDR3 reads CASSVLGRDETQYF. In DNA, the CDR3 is TGTGCCAGCAGCGTCTTAGGGCGGGACGAGACCCAGTACTTC.